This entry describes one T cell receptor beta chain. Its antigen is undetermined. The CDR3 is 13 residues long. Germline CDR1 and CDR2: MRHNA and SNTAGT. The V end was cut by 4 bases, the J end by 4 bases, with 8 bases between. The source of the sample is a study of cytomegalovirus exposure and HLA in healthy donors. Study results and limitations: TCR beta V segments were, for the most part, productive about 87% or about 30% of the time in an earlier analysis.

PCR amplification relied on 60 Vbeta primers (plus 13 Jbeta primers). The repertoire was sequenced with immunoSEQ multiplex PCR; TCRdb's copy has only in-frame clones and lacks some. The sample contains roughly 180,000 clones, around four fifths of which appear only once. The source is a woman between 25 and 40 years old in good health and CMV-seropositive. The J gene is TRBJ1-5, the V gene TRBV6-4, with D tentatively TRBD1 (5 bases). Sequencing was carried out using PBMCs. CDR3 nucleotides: TGTGCCAGCAGTGTACAGGAGAATCAGCCCCAGCATTTT. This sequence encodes CASSVQENQPQHF.